This record concerns one TCR beta chain sequence. The antigen remains unidentified. 60 Vbeta and 13 Jbeta primers were used in PCR. The assay was immunoSEQ multiplex PCR, and TCRdb's table has in-frame clones only and misses some. The table includes roughly 80,000 clones, roughly 76% detected once. The germline gives CDR1 SQVTM, CDR2 ANQGSEA. With V trimmed by 7 bases and J by 0 bases, 9 bases remained unmatched. The CDR3 extends over 15 amino acids. The sample is drawn from a study of cytomegalovirus exposure and HLA in healthy donors. Regarding the study as a whole: Evidence from a later analysis indicated that most CMV-associated TCR beta chains looked HLA-restricted. Most TCR sequences showed up rarely, but some public TCRs showed up in many donors. Reportedly, cytomegalovirus status was diagnosed with high sensitivity and specificity.

Source material: PBMCs. This receptor was taken from a woman under 40 in good health and CMV-seronegative. The V and J genes are TRBV29-1 and TRBJ1-5; 7 nucleotides match TRBD1. The CDR3 reads CSGPDRPYSNQPQHF. The CDR3 coding sequence is TGCAGCGGACCGGACAGGCCTTATAGCAATCAGCCCCAGCATTTT.